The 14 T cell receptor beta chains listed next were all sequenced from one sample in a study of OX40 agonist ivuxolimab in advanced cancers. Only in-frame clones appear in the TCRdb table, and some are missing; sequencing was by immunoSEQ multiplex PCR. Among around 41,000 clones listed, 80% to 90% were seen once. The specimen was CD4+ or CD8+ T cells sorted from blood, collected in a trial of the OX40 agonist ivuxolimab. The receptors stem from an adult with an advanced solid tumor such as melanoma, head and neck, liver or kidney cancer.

CDR3 in amino acids: CASSFQGEETQYF. CDR3 DNA sequence: TGTGCCAGCAGTTTCCAGGGAGAAGAGACCCAGTACTTC. This chain uses TRBV2 with TRBJ2-5; perhaps D is TRBD1 or TRBD2 (5 bases each). CDR3 length: 13 residues. With 5 bases removed from V and 3 bases from J, the gap between germline ends came to 10 bases. Germline V lookup: CDR1 SNHLY, CDR2 FYNNEI.

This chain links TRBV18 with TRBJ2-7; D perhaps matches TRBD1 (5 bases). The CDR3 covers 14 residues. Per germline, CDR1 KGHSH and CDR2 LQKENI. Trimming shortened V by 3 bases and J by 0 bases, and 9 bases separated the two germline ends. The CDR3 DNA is TGTGCCAGCTCACCGGGGCAAGACTCCTACGAGCAGTACTTC. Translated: CASSPGQDSYEQYF. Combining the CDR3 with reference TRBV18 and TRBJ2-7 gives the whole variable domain NAGVMQNPRHLVRRRGQEARLRCSPMKGHSHVYWYRQLPEEGLKFMVYLQKENIIDESGMPKERFSAEFPKEGPSILRIQQVVRGDSAAYFCASSPGQDSYEQYFGPGTRLTVT.

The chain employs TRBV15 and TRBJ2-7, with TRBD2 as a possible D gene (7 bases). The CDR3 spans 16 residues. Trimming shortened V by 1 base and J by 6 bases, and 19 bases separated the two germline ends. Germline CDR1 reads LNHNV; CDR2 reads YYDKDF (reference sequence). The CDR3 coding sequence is TGTGCCACCAGCAGAGCGCGACTAGTGGGGGGGCTCGAGCAGTACTTC. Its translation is CATSRARLVGGLEQYF. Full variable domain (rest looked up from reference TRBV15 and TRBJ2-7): DAMVIQNPRYQVTQFGKPVTLSCSQTLNHNVMYWYQQKSSQAPKLLFHYYDKDFNNEADTPDNFQSRRPNTSFCFLDIRSPGLGDTAMYLCATSRARLVGGLEQYFGPGTRLTVT.

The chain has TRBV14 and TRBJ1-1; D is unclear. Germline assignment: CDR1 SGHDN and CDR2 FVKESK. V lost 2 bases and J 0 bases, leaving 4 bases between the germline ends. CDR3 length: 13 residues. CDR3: CASSQQVNTEAFF. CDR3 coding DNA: TGTGCCAGCAGCCAACAGGTGAACACTGAAGCTTTCTTT. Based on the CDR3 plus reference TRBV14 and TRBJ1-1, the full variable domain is EAGVTQFPSHSVIEKGQTVTLRCDPISGHDNLYWYRRVMGKEIKFLLHFVKESKQDESGMPNNRFLAERTGGTYSTLKVQPAELEDSGVYFCASSQQVNTEAFFGQGTRLTVV.

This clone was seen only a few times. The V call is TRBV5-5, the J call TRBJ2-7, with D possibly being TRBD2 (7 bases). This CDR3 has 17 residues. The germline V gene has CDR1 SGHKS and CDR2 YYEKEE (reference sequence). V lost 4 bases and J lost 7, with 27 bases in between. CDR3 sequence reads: CASSPTGLVGGPLEQYF. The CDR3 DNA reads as TGTGCCAGCAGCCCTACCGGACTAGTGGGGGGCCCCTTGGAGCAGTACTTC.

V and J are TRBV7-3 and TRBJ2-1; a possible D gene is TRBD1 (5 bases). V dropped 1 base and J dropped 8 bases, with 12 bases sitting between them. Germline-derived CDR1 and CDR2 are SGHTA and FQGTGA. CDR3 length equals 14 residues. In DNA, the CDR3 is TGTGCCAGCAGCTTAAATACAGGAGCTGATGAGCAGTTCTTC. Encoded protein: CASSLNTGADEQFF.

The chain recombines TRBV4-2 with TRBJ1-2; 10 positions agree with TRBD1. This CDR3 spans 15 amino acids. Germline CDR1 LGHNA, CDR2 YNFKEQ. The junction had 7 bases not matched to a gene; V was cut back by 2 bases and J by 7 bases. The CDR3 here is CASSQSDRGLGGYTF. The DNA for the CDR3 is TGTGCCAGCAGCCAATCAGACAGGGGGCTTGGTGGCTACACCTTC.

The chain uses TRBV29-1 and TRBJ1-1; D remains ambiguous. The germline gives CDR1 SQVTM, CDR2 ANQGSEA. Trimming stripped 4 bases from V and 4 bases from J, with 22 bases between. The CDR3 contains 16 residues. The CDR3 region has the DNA TGCAGCGTTGGTGGTGAGGCGGGCGCGGTATTCACTGAAGCTTTCTTT. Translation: CSVGGEAGAVFTEAFF.

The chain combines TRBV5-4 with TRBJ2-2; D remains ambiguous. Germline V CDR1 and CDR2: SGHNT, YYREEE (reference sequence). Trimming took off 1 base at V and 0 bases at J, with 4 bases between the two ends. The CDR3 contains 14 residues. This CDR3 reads CASSLWSNTGELFF. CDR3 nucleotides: TGTGCCAGCAGCTTGTGGTCGAACACCGGGGAGCTGTTTTTT.

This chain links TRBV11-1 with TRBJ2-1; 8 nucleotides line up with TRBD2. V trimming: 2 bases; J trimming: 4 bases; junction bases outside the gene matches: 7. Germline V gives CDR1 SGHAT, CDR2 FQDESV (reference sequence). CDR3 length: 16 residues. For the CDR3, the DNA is TGTGCCAGCAGCTTAACGGCGGGGGGTACTTACAATGAGCAGTTCTTC. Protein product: CASSLTAGGTYNEQFF.

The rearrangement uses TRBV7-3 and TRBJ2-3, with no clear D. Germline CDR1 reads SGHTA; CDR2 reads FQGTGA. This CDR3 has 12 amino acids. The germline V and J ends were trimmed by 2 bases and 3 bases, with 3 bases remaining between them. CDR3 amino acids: CASSLLTDTQYF. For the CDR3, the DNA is TGTGCCAGCAGCTTATTGACAGATACGCAGTATTTT.

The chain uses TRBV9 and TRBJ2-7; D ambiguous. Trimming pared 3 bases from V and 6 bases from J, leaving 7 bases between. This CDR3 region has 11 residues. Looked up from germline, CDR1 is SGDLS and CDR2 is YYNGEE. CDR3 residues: CASSAEGEQYF. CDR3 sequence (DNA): TGTGCCAGCAGCGCCGAAGGCGAGCAGTACTTC. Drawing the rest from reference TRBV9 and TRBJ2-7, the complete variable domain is DSGVTQTPKHLITATGQRVTLRCSPRSGDLSVYWYQQSLDQGLQFLIQYYNGEERAKGNILERFSAQQFPDLHSELNLSSLELGDSALYFCASSAEGEQYFGPGTRLTVT.

The CDR3, as DNA: TGTGCCAGCGGGACAGGAAAGGGGGCCCAGCATTTT. It is translated as CASGTGKGAQHF. V and J are TRBV28 and TRBJ1-5; 8 bases are shared with TRBD1. The CDR3 loop spans 12 amino acids. V shed 8 bases, J shed 11 bases, and the junction held 8 bases outside the gene matches. CDR1 MDHEN and CDR2 SYDVKM come from the germline V gene. Full variable domain (remainder filled in from reference TRBV28 and TRBJ1-5): DVKVTQSSRYLVKRTGEKVFLECVQDMDHENMFWYRQDPGLGLRLIYFSYDVKMKEKGDIPEGYSVSREKKERFSLILESASTNQTSMYLCASGTGKGAQHFGDGTRLSIL.

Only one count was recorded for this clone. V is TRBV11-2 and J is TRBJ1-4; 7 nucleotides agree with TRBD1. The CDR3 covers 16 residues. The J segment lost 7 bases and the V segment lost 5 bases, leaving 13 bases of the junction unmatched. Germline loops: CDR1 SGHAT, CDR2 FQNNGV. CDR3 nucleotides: TGTGCCAGCAGCCCCTCGAAGGGGGCCGGAATTGAAAAACTGTTTTTT. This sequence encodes CASSPSKGAGIEKLFF.